The 14 T cell receptor beta chains reported below all come from one sample, sequenced in a study of blood T cell repertoires in COVID-19. Clones were read by immunoSEQ multiplex PCR, and TCRdb kept only the in-frame ones, dropping some. The data show 200,000 to 250,000 clones, with approximately 80% seen just once and 15% to 20% held by the top ten. Specimen: peripheral blood. The source is a woman aged 80 or over with active or convalescent COVID-19.

This chain uses TRBV15 with TRBJ1-1; D gene uncertain. V was shortened by 4 bases and J by 3 bases, with 12 bases between the two germline ends. This CDR3 has 14 amino acids. The germline V gene encodes CDR1 LNHNV and CDR2 YYDKDF (reference sequence). The CDR3, as DNA: TGTGCCACCAGCAAAAGTTTAACGGACACTGAAGCTTTCTTT. This encodes CATSKSLTDTEAFF.

The V gene is TRBV6-2 or TRBV6-3, the J gene TRBJ1-2, with no clear D. Trimming pared 4 bases from V and 4 bases from J, leaving 7 bases between. Germline loops: CDR1 MNHEY, CDR2 SVGEGT. CDR3 length: 12 amino acids. The DNA for the CDR3 is TGTGCCAGCAGTTTTATGAGCTATGGCTACACCTTC. Amino acids: CASSFMSYGYTF.

CDR3 DNA sequence: TGTGCCACCAGCAGAGATCGCCGGGAGGGCCCCCAAGAGACCCAGTACTTC. Translated: CATSRDRREGPQETQYF. This chain connects TRBV15 to TRBJ2-5; 8 bases are a match to TRBD2. There are 17 residues in the CDR3. Germline V gene lookup returns CDR1 LNHNV and CDR2 YYDKDF (reference sequence). After removal of 0 bases from V and 1 base from J, the junction contained 7 bases not matched to a gene.

CDR3 residues: CASSLAADTNTEAFF. The DNA for the CDR3 is TGTGCCAGCAGCTTGGCGGCGGATACTAACACTGAAGCTTTCTTT. The chain couples TRBV5-4 to TRBJ1-1; the D is unclear. V was clipped by 0 bases and J by 2 bases, with 11 bases between them. The CDR3 extends over 15 amino acids. Germline V gene sequence: CDR1 SGHNT, CDR2 YYREEE (reference sequence).

The chain is built from TRBV2 and TRBJ1-1; the match to TRBD1 covers 8 bases. From germline, CDR1 is SNHLY and CDR2 FYNNEI. The CDR3 totals 14 residues. After removal of 6 bases from V and 6 bases from J, the junction contained 9 bases not matched to a gene. The CDR3 DNA reads TGTGCCAGCAGGCGGACAGGGAAATCGGCTGAAGCTTTCTTT. Translating gives CASRRTGKSAEAFF.

The V call is TRBV7-9, the J call TRBJ2-3; TRBD2 aligns across 7 bases. Germline V gene sequence: CDR1 SEHNR, CDR2 FQNEAQ (reference sequence). The CDR3 has 15 residues. The J segment lost 1 base and the V segment lost 3 bases, leaving 4 bases of the junction unmatched. The CDR3 here is CASSFPTSGTDTQYF. The CDR3 nucleotides are TGTGCCAGCAGCTTCCCAACTAGCGGCACAGATACGCAGTATTTT.

This clone was seen once. V gene TRBV18 combines with J gene TRBJ2-7; 10 positions agree with TRBD1. Germline V gene sequence: CDR1 KGHSH, CDR2 LQKENI. The CDR3 is 17 residues long. After removal of 3 bases from V and 2 bases from J, the junction contained 10 bases not matched to a gene. CDR3 nucleotide sequence: TGTGCCAGCTCACCTCTGTTCCGGGACAGGGGTACCTACGAGCAGTACTTC. It is translated as CASSPLFRDRGTYEQYF.

A single count supports this clone. DNA of the CDR3: TGTGCCAGCCCTTTGGGGGGGGCCGTGAACACTGAAGCTTTCTTT. Residues: CASPLGGAVNTEAFF. The chain recombines TRBV27 with TRBJ1-1; D is perhaps TRBD1 (6 bases). Trimming took 8 bases from V and 0 from J, leaving 16 bases between them. Per the germline V gene, CDR1 is MNHEY and CDR2 is SMNVEV (reference sequence). The CDR3 loop spans 15 amino acids.

The chain joins TRBV2 to TRBJ2-7; the D is unclear. Germline-derived CDR1 and CDR2 are SNHLY and FYNNEI. V was shortened by 3 bases and J by 6 bases, with 6 bases between the two germline ends. This CDR3 is built from 11 residues. CDR3 sequence: CASSEALEQYF. CDR3 coding DNA: TGTGCCAGCAGTGAGGCCCTCGAGCAGTACTTC. Full variable domain (outside the CDR3, taken from reference TRBV2 and TRBJ2-7): EPEVTQTPSHQVTQMGQEVILRCVPISNHLYFYWYRQILGQKVEFLVSFYNNEISEKSEIFDDQFSVERPDGSNFTLKIRSTKLEDSAMYFCASSEALEQYFGPGTRLTVT.

This chain joins TRBV7-2 and TRBJ2-3; 11 bases match TRBD2. Looked up from germline, CDR1 is SGHTA and CDR2 is FQGNSA. The length of the CDR3 is 16 residues. V lost 1 base to trimming and J lost 4 bases; unmatched junction nucleotides: 4. The CDR3 protein is CASSLELAGGADTQYF. For the CDR3, the DNA is TGTGCCAGCAGCTTAGAATTAGCGGGAGGGGCAGATACGCAGTATTTT.

The chain recombines TRBV28 with TRBJ2-1; tentatively, D is TRBD2 (6 bases). Germline V gene data show CDR1 as MDHEN and CDR2 as SYDVKM. The CDR3 spans 13 residues. The ends were cut back, 4 bases at V and 9 bases at J, with 13 bases in the middle. The DNA for the CDR3 is TGTGCCAGCAGTTCCGCCCTCGGGGGTGAGCAGTTCTTC. Translating it yields CASSSALGGEQFF.

This clone was counted once. The V call is TRBV11-2, the J call TRBJ2-2; TRBD1 matches at 7 bases. The CDR3 runs 17 residues. After removal of 6 bases from V and 6 bases from J, the junction contained 16 bases not matched to a gene. The V gene's germline CDR1 is SGHAT and CDR2 FQNNGV. The CDR3 bases are TGTGCCAGCAGGCCAATCAGCCGTACAGGGGTCCCCGGGGAGCTGTTTTTT. It yields the protein CASRPISRTGVPGELFF.

The rearrangement uses TRBV24-1 and TRBJ2-1; 12 nucleotides align to TRBD1. The CDR3 sequence is 16 residues long. V shed 7 bases, J shed 10 bases, and the junction held 13 bases outside the gene matches. From germline, CDR1 is KGHDR and CDR2 SFDVKD. Here the CDR3 reads CATSSPPGQGAGEQFF. CDR3 bases: TGTGCCACCAGCAGCCCCCCGGGACAGGGGGCCGGGGAGCAGTTCTTC.

This clone was detected only a few times. The CDR3 region has the DNA TGTGCCAGCTCGCCTCCCAGATCCTACGAGCAGTACTTC. Protein sequence: CASSPPRSYEQYF. The chain employs TRBV5-6 and TRBJ2-7; no definite D call. The V end lost 7 bases, the J end lost 1 base, and 12 bases lay between the germline ends. The CDR3 has 13 residues. Per germline, CDR1 SGHDT and CDR2 YYEEEE. Full variable domain (missing parts from reference TRBV5-6 and TRBJ2-7): DAGVTQSPTHLIKTRGQQVTLRCSPKSGHDTVSWYQQALGQGPQFIFQYYEEEERQRGNFPDRFSGHQFPNYSSELNVNALLLGDSALYLCASSPPRSYEQYFGPGTRLTVT.